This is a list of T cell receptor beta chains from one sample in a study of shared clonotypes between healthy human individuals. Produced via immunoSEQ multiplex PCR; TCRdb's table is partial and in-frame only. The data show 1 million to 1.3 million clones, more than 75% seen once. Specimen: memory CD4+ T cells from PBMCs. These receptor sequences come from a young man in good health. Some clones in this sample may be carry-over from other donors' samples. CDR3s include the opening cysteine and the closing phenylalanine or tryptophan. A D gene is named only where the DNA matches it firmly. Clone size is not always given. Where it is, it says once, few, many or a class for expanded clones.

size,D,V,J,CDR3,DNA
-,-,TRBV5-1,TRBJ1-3,CASSPGPNSGNTIYF,TGCGCCAGCAGCCCGGGACCTAACTCTGGAAACACCATATATTTT
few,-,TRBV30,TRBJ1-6,CAWRIGDTLNSPLHF,TGTGCCTGGAGAATAGGAGACACTCTAAATTCACCCCTCCACTTT
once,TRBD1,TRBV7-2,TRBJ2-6,CASSSRGRGVGANVLTF,TGTGCCAGCAGCTCCAGGGGGCGCGGGGTTGGGGCCAACGTCCTGACTTTC
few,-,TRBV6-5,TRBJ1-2,CASSGETETNYGYTF,TGTGCCAGCAGCGGTGAGACGGAGACTAACTATGGCTACACCTTC
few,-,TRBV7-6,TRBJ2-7,CASSLAGSHYEQYF,TGTGCCAGCAGCTTAGCGGGATCCCACTACGAGCAGTACTTC
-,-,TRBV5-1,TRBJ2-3,CASSPGPPDTQYF,TGCGCCAGCAGCCCTGGGCCGCCAGATACGCAGTATTTT
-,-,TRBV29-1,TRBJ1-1,CSVDLTSGTEAFF,TGCAGCGTTGATCTCACTTCGGGCACTGAAGCTTTCTTT
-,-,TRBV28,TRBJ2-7,CASSRLRGGKTRTEQYF,TGTGCCAGCAGTCGACTGAGGGGCGGCAAAACGCGGACCGAGCAGTACTTC
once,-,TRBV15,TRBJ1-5,CATSRDQGSNQPQHF,TGTGCCACCAGCAGAGATCAGGGTAGCAATCAGCCCCAGCATTTT
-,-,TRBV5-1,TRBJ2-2,CASSSGLTRGTGELFF,TGCGCCAGCAGCTCCGGACTAACCCGAGGGACCGGGGAGCTGTTTTTT
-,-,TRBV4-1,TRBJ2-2,CASSQVGRGRNTGELFF,TGCGCCAGCAGCCAAGTAGGCAGGGGTCGGAACACCGGGGAGCTGTTTTTT
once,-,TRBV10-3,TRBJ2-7,CAISGGVSYEQYF,TGTGCCATCAGTGGCGGAGTCTCCTACGAGCAGTACTTC
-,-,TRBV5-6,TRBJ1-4,CASSLRVQLPTNEKLFF,TGTGCCAGCAGCCTTCGGGTGCAGTTGCCAACTAATGAAAAACTGTTTTTT
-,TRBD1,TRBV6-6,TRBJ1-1,CASSFGGQANTEAFF,TGTGCCAGCAGTTTTGGAGGACAGGCGAACACTGAAGCTTTCTTT
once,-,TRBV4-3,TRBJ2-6,CASSPDSRGANVLTF,TGCGCCAGCAGCCCAGACAGTCGGGGGGCCAACGTCCTGACTTTC
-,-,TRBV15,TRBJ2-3,CATSSETRSTTDTQYF,TGTGCCACCAGCAGCGAAACTAGATCGACCACAGATACGCAGTATTTT
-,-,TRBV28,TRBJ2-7,CASKALGDGRYF,TGTGCCAGCAAAGCTTTAGGGGACGGCCGGTACTTC
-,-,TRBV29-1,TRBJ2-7,CSVEGFRGRSYEQYF,TGCAGCGTTGAAGGGTTTCGTGGAAGGTCCTACGAGCAGTACTTC
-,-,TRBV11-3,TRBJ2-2,CASSLSGKTGELFF,TGTGCCAGCAGCTTATCGGGGAAGACCGGGGAGCTGTTTTTT
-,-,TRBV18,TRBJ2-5,CASSPPNQETQYF,TGTGCCAGCTCACCTCCCAATCAAGAGACCCAGTACTTC
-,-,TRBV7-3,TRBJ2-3,CASSSDPQRRDTQYF,TGTGCCAGCAGCTCGGACCCCCAAAGGAGAGATACGCAGTATTTT
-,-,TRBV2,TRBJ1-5,CASRANRVGQPQHF,TGTGCCAGCAGGGCTAACAGGGTTGGTCAGCCCCAGCATTTT
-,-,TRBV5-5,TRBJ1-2,CASSPGLNYGYTF,TGTGCCAGCAGCCCCGGGCTTAACTATGGCTACACCTTC
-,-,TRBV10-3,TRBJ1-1,CATGNTEAFF,TGTGCCACCGGGAACACTGAAGCTTTCTTT
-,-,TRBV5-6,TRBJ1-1,CASSSPFGTEAFF,TGTGCCAGCAGTTCTCCATTCGGCACTGAAGCTTTCTTT
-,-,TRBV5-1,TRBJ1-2,CASSLEGGDGYTF,TGCGCCAGCAGCTTGGAGGGAGGGGATGGCTACACCTTC
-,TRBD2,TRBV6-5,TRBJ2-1,CASSRLAGGLDEQFF,TGTGCCAGCAGCCGACTAGCGGGAGGGCTGGATGAGCAGTTCTTC
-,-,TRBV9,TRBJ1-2,CASSVGRGSANYGYTF,TGTGCCAGCAGCGTAGGGAGGGGGTCAGCTAACTATGGCTACACCTTC
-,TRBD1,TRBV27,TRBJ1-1,CASSPRQGLKAFF,TGTGCCAGCAGTCCCCGACAGGGTTTGAAAGCTTTCTTT
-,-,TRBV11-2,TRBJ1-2,CASSSLPRAKSGYTF,TGTGCCAGCAGCTCCCTCCCGAGAGCCAAAAGTGGCTACACCTTC
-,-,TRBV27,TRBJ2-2,CASSLSGFTGELFF,TGTGCCAGCAGTTTATCCGGATTTACCGGGGAGCTGTTTTTT
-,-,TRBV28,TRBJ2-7,CATGRQIYYEQYF,TGCGCCACCGGCCGACAGATTTACTACGAGCAGTACTTC
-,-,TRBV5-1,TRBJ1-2,CASSPAGATNYGYTF,TGCGCCAGCAGTCCGGCAGGGGCCACTAACTATGGCTACACCTTC
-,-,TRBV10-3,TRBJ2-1,CATRQVAYNEQFF,TGTGCCACTAGACAGGTAGCTTACAATGAGCAGTTCTTC
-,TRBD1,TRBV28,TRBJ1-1,CASNRGRTEAFF,TGTGCCAGTAACAGGGGGAGGACTGAAGCTTTCTTT
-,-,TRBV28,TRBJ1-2,CASSRAGYGYTF,TGTGCCAGCAGCCGTGCCGGCTATGGCTACACCTTC
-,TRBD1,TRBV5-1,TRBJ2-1,CASSLPGTGAEQFF,TGCGCCAGCAGCCTCCCTGGGACAGGGGCTGAGCAGTTCTTC
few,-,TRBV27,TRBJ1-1,CASSFQERTEAFF,TGTGCCAGCAGTTTTCAGGAGAGGACTGAAGCTTTCTTT
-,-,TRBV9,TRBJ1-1,CASSALDSRSYTEAFF,TGTGCCAGCAGCGCCTTAGACAGTCGCTCGTACACTGAAGCTTTCTTT
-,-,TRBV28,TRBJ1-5,CASSLGGSSNQPQHF,TGTGCCAGCAGTTTAGGAGGAAGTAGCAATCAGCCCCAGCATTTT
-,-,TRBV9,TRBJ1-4,CASSVRQNNEKLFF,TGTGCCAGCAGCGTACGACAGAATAATGAAAAACTGTTTTTT
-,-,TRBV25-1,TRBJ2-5,CASSEYKEGTQYF,TGTGCCAGCAGTGAATATAAGGAGGGGACCCAGTACTTC
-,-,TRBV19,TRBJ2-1,CASSPLDYKRNEQFF,TGTGCCAGTAGTCCTCTGGACTACAAAAGGAATGAGCAGTTCTTC
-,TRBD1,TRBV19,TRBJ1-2,CASSLRGRNGYTF,TGTGCCAGTAGTCTCAGGGGGCGAAATGGCTACACCTTC
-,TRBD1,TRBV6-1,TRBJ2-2,CASHPGQGILRLFF,TGTGCCAGCCATCCGGGACAGGGGATTTTAAGGCTGTTTTTT